This T cell receptor (beta chain) was obtained from a study of T-cell reconstitution after alpha-beta-depleted transplantation in children. TCRbeta library construction was performed incorporating unique molecular identifiers. TCRdb called the PCR reads again in MiXCR, with one record for every CDR3 protein. The table shows around 400,000 distinct CDR3 sequences, with approximately 11% occurring only once. A note on this clonotype: One junction end does not reproduce the germline sequence, and a read error may be involved.

The CDR3 spans 17 residues. Germline V CDR1 and CDR2: MGHRA, YSYEKL. The receptor's source is a human donor who donated a stem cell graft to a child with acute myeloid leukemia. This chain connects TRBV4-1 to TRBJ2-3; D unclear. This specimen was PBMCs from the stem cell graft donor, taken from the stem cell graft. The CDR3 sequence is CASSQDQRVRSTDTHYF. In nucleotides, the CDR3 is TGCGCCAGCAGCCAAGATCAAAGGGTCCGGAGCACAGATACGCACTATTTT.